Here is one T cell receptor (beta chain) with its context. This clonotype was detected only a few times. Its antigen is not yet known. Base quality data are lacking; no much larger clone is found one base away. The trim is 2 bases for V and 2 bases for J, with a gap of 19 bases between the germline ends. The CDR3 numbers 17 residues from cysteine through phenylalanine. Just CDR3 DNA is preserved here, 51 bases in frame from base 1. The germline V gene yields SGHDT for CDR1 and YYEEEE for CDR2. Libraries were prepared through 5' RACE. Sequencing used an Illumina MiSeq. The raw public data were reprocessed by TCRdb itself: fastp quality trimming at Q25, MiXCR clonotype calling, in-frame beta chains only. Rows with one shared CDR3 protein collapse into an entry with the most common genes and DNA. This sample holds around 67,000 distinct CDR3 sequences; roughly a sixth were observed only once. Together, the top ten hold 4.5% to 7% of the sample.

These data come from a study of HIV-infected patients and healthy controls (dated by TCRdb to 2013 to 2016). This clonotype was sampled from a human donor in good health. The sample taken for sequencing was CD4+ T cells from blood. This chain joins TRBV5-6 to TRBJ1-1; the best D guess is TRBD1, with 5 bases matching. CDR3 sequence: CASSFTGRPRFNTEAFF. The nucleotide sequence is TGTGCCAGCAGCTTCACAGGCAGGCCCCGGTTTAACACTGAAGCTTTCTTT.